Following are 6 T cell receptor beta chains from one sample sequenced in a study of T-cell reconstitution after alpha-beta-depleted transplantation in children. Preparation of the TCRbeta library used unique molecular identifiers. TCRdb itself ran the PCR reads through MiXCR, one entry per CDR3 protein. The table has 250,000 to 400,000 distinct CDR3 sequences, more than 20% seen once. The material was PBMCs, mostly from graft donor cells, obtained 180 days after TCRalphabeta/CD19-depleted stem cell transplant. These receptors all come from a male patient aged 10 to 17 who had a stem cell transplant for acute lymphoblastic leukemia, so the T cells may come from the graft donor.

The chain employs TRBV5-1 and TRBJ2-1; 9 nucleotides align to TRBD2. V was pared by 1 base and J by 8 bases, with 4 bases of the junction left unmatched. The germline gives CDR1 SGHRS, CDR2 YFSETQ. This CDR3 region has 14 residues. The CDR3 nucleotides are TGCGCCAGCAGCTTGTGGGGGACTAGCCATGAGCAGTTCTTC. This translates into CASSLWGTSHEQFF.

The J gene is TRBJ2-1, the V gene TRBV20-1, with 7 bases fitting TRBD2. The J call may be incorrect, as the DNA end agrees better with TRBJ2-7. CDR1 is DFQATT and CDR2 is SNEGSKA in the germline V gene (reference sequence). This CDR3 contains 15 residues. CDR3 nucleotides: TGCAGTGCTAGAGATGGTCTAGCGGTCTACAATGAGCAGTACTTC. This codes for CSARDGLAVYNEQYF.

The V call is TRBV5-4, the J call TRBJ2-5; 9 bases agree with TRBD1. Germline assignment: CDR1 SGHNT and CDR2 YYREEE (reference sequence). The CDR3 runs 16 residues. Trimming removed 1 base from V and 0 bases from J; junction bases left unmatched: 4. The CDR3 loop is CASSLTGTGYQETQYF. The CDR3 DNA reads as TGTGCCAGCAGCTTGACCGGGACAGGGTACCAAGAGACCCAGTACTTC.

This chain links TRBV5-1 with TRBJ2-5, with 9 bases identical to TRBD2. Germline V gene data show CDR1 as SGHRS and CDR2 as YFSETQ. The junction had 4 bases not matched to a gene; V was cut back by 4 bases and J by 3 bases. The CDR3 is 14 amino acids. The DNA for the CDR3 is TGCGCCAGCAGCGTGGGACTAGCAGAAGAGACCCAGTACTTC. This encodes CASSVGLAEETQYF.

V and J are TRBV7-8 and TRBJ1-4; 9 bases line up with TRBD1. This CDR3 has 16 residues. Germline trimming cut 5 bases from V and 1 base from J; bases unmatched to any gene: 5. CDR1 is SGHVS and CDR2 is FQNEAQ in the germline V gene. Here the CDR3 DNA reads TGTGCCAGCAGCCCCGACAGGGGGGAAACTAATGAAAAACTGTTTTTT. Protein: CASSPDRGETNEKLFF.

The rearrangement joins TRBV5-1 to TRBJ2-7, with a weak D call TRBD2 (6 bases). V was pared by 4 bases and J by 3 bases, with 20 bases between. This CDR3 has 16 residues. The V gene's germline CDR1 is SGHRS and CDR2 YFSETQ. The CDR3 loop reads CASSPPRGGNIYEQYF. The CDR3 DNA reads as TGCGCCAGCAGCCCACCCCGTGGGGGGAATATCTACGAGCAGTACTTC.